This T cell receptor (beta chain) was profiled in a study of cytomegalovirus exposure and HLA in healthy donors. The germline V gene has CDR1 MDHEN and CDR2 SYDVKM. The CDR3 contains 17 residues. Trimming cost V 6 bases and J 0 bases; bases outside gene matches: 8. Findings and limits, study-wide: The study put some 160 TCR beta chains on its list as cytomegalovirus-associated. A missense DCLRE1C variant was associated with V- and J-gene trimming of TCR beta chains in a later analysis, and an independent cohort replicated the association. A likely sequencing artifact accounted for one observed cluster of highly shared sequence variants. DRB1 showed the most TCR associations and HLA-C the fewest in a later analysis, as rates varied by HLA locus.

PCR involved 60 Vbeta and 13 Jbeta primers. Method: immunoSEQ multiplex PCR; TCRdb's copy keeps in-frame clones and lacks some. The sample lists approximately 160,000 clones, approximately 73% occurring once. This clone has only a few counts. What it binds is unknown. This chain joins TRBV28 and TRBJ1-6, with 7 nucleotides matching TRBD1. The sequence came from a man between 50 and 59 years old in good health and CMV-seronegative. The specimen sequenced was PBMCs. CDR3 DNA sequence: TGTGCCAGCAGGCCCGTACAGGGGAGCTCCTATAATTCACCCCTCCACTTT. The encoded protein is CASRPVQGSSYNSPLHF.